The T cell receptor (beta chain) described here comes from a study of blood T cell repertoires in COVID-19. The V gene's germline CDR1 is GTSNPN and CDR2 SVGIG (reference sequence). Trimming left V 3 bases short and J 3 bases short, with 5 bases between. The CDR3 runs to 12 residues. Repertoires were generated with immunoSEQ multiplex PCR, while TCRdb's copy carries only in-frame clones and drops some. The sample has some 260,000 clones, more than 65% seen once. Sample: peripheral blood. The gene calls are TRBV30 and TRBJ1-4, with no clear D. This TCR was sampled from a middle-aged woman with active or convalescent COVID-19. CDR3 sequence: CAWRSANEKLFF. The CDR3 nucleotides read TGTGCCTGGAGGTCAGCTAATGAAAAACTGTTTTTT.